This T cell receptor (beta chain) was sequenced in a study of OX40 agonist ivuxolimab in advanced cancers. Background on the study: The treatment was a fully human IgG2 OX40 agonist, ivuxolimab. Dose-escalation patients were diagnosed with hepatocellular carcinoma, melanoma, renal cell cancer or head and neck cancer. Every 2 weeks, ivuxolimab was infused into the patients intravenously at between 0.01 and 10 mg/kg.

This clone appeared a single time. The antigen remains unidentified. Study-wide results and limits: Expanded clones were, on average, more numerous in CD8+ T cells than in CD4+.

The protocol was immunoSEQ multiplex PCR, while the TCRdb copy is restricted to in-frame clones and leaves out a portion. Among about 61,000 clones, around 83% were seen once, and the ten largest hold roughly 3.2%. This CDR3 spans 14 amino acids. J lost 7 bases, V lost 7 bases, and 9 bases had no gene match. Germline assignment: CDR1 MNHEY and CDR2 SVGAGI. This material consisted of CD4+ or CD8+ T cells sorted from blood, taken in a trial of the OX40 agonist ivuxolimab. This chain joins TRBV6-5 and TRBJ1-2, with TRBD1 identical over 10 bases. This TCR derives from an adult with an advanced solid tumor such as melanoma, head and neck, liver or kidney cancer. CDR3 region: CASNLRRDRGGYTF. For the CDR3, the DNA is TGTGCCAGCAACTTACGCCGGGACAGGGGTGGCTACACCTTC.